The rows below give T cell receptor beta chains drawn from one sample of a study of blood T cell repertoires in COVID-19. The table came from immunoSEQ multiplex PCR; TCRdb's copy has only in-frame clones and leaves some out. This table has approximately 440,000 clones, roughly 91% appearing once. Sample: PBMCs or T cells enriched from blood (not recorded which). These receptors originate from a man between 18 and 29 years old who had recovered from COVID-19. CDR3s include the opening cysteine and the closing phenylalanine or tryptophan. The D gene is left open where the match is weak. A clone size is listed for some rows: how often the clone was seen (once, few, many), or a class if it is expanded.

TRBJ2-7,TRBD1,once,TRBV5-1,TGCGCCAGCAGCACGAGATGGTTGGGACAGGGGGCCCGAGAGCAGTACTTC,CASSTRWLGQGAREQYF
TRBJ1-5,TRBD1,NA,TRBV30,TGTGCCTGGAGCCCAGGGGGCCGTCAGCCCCAGCATTTT,CAWSPGGRQPQHF
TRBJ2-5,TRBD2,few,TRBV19,TGTGCCAGTAGTATCACGGGGGGCCAAGAGACCCAGTACTTC,CASSITGGQETQYF
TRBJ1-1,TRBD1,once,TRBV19,TGTGCCAGTAGTCCCGTGTCCACATTTTGGACAGGGGCGGATGCTGAAGCTTTCTTT,CASSPVSTFWTGADAEAFF
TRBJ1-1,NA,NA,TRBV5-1,TGCGCCAGCAGCCGGGGGACTGAAGCTTTCTTT,CASSRGTEAFF
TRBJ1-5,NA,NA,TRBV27,TGTGCCAGCAGTTTTTTTCCCTTCAATCAGCCCCAGCATTTT,CASSFFPFNQPQHF
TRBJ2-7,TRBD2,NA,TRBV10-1,TGCGCCAGCAGTGACGGAGCGGGAACTTACGAGCAGTACTTC,CASSDGAGTYEQYF
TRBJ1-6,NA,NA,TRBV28,TGTGCCAGCAGTTATACGGTGAATTCACCCCTCCACTTT,CASSYTVNSPLHF
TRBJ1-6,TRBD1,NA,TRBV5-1,TGCGCCAGCAGCTCTCGGCCCCCGGGACAGGGGAATTCACCCCTCCACTTT,CASSSRPPGQGNSPLHF
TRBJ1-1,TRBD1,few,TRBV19,TGTGCCAGTTTTGACAGGGCGGGTGAAGCTTTCTTT,CASFDRAGEAFF
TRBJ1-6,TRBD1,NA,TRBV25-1,TGTGCCAGCAGTGATCCACGACTCGGACAGGGAAATTCACCCCTCCACTTT,CASSDPRLGQGNSPLHF
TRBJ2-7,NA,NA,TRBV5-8,TGTGCCAGCAGGAGCTACGAGCAGTACTTC,CASRSYEQYF
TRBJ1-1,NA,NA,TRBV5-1,TGCGCCAGCAGCTTGAGTCAGGTCAACACTGAAGCTTTCTTT,CASSLSQVNTEAFF
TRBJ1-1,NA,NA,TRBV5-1,TGCGCCAGCAGCAAAGGACAGCCGAACACTGAAGCTTTCTTT,CASSKGQPNTEAFF
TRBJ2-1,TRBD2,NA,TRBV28,TGTGCCAGCAGTTTTGGGCGGGAGGGCCTCTACAATGAGCAGTTCTTC,CASSFGREGLYNEQFF
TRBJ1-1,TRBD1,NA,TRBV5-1,TGCGCCAGCAGATCCGACAGGGGTGGCACTGAAGCTTTCTTT,CASRSDRGGTEAFF
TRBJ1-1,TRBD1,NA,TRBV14,TGTGCCAGCAGCCAAGATACAGGGGCGAACACTGAAGCTTTCTTT,CASSQDTGANTEAFF
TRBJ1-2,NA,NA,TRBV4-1,TGCGCCAGCGATGACTTCGGAGGAGAATATGGCTACACCTTC,CASDDFGGEYGYTF
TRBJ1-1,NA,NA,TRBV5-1,TGCGCCAGCAGCTTGAGCCACCTGAACACTGAAGCTTTCTTT,CASSLSHLNTEAFF
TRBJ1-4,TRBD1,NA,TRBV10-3,TGTGCCACCAAAAAAGACAGGGTTGAAAAACTGTTTTTT,CATKKDRVEKLFF
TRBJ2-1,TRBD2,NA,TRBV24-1,TGTGCCACCAGTGATTCGTTAGCGGGAGATACCAATGAGCAGTTCTTC,CATSDSLAGDTNEQFF
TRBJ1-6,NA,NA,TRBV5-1,TGCGCCAGCAGCTTGGAGGCCAGGGCGTATTCACCCCTCCACTTT,CASSLEARAYSPLHF
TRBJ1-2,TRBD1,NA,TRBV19,TGTGCCAGTAGCCGGGACAGGGGGCGCGAGTTGGGCTACACCTTC,CASSRDRGRELGYTF
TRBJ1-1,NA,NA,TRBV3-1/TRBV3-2,TGTGCCAGCAGCCAGCCGGGACAGAACACTGAAGCTTTCTTT,CASSQPGQNTEAFF
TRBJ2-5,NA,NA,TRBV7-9,TGTGCCAGCAGCTTAGACTCTAGCCAAGAGACCCAGTACTTC,CASSLDSSQETQYF
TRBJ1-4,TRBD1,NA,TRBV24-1,TGTGCCACCAGTGATGGTCAGGGGGGAACTAATGAAAAACTGTTTTTT,CATSDGQGGTNEKLFF
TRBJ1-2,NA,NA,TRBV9,TGTGCCAGCACCAGATCAGGGAACCAATATGGCTACACCTTC,CASTRSGNQYGYTF
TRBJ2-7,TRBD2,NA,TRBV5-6,TGTGCCAGCAGCTCCCTAGCGGGATCCTACGAGCAGTACTTC,CASSSLAGSYEQYF
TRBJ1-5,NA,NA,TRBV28,TGTGCCAGCAGAGCATCGAGGAGCAATCAGCCCCAGCATTTT,CASRASRSNQPQHF
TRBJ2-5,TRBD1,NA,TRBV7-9,TGTGCCAGCAGCTTAGCCCACATCCCCGACAGGGCTTCCCAAGAGACCCAGTACTTC,CASSLAHIPDRASQETQYF
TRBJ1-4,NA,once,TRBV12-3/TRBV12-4,TGTGCCAGCAGCACAGGAGTTCTGGAAAAACTGTTTTTT,CASSTGVLEKLFF
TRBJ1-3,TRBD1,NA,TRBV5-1,TGCGCCAGCAGCTGGGACAGGGGGCGAGGAAACACCATATATTTT,CASSWDRGRGNTIYF
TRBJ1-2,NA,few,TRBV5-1,TGCGCCAGCAGCTTGGAGTCAAGCCGTTACTATGGCTACACCTTC,CASSLESSRYYGYTF
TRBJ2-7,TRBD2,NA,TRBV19,TGTGCCAGTAGGGAGACTAGCCGATCCTACGAGCAGTACTTC,CASRETSRSYEQYF
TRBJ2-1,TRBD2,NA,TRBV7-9,TGTGCCAGCAGTTCCAGCGGGAGGGGGAATGAGCAGTTCTTC,CASSSSGRGNEQFF
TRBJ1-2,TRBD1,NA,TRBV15,TGTGCCACCAGCAGGACAGGGGGCGCGTCTCTGGGCTACACCTTC,CATSRTGGASLGYTF
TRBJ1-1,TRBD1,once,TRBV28,TGTGCCAGCAGCACGATATATAACTCGGACAGGGGCACTGAAGCTTTCTTT,CASSTIYNSDRGTEAFF
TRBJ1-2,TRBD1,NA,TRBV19,TGTGCCAGTAGTCAGGACAGGGCGTATGGCTACACCTTC,CASSQDRAYGYTF
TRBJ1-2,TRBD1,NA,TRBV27,TGTGCCAGCAGTTCGACAGGGATCCCCGTTGAAGGCTACACCTTC,CASSSTGIPVEGYTF
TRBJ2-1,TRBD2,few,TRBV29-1,TGCAGCGGCGCGGCGGGAGAAACCGAGCAGTTCTTC,CSGAAGETEQFF
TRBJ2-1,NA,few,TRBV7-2,TGTGCCAGCAGCTTATCAGTGGGGCGGTACAATGAGCAGTTCTTC,CASSLSVGRYNEQFF
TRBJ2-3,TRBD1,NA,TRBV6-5,TGTGCCAGCAGACGGACAGGGACAGATACGCAGTATTTT,CASRRTGTDTQYF
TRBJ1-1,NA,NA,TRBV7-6,TGTGCCAGCAGCCTCCAGGAGAACACTGAAGCTTTCTTT,CASSLQENTEAFF
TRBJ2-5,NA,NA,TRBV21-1,TGTGCCAGCAGCAAAGCGCGGGCCAACCAAGAGACCCAGTACTTC,CASSKARANQETQYF